The rows below give T cell receptor beta chains drawn from one sample of a study of blood T cells in healthy people across ages. One entry per CDR3 protein, called by TCRdb with MiXCR from the 5' RACE reads. The data hold approximately 1,700,000 distinct CDR3 sequences, with about two fifths observed a single time. The source material was blood. The receptor source for this set is a human donor in good health. Both conserved end residues are part of each CDR3. The D gene is left open where the match is weak. Some rows have no size entry. The others give once, few or many, or a class for an expanded clone.

CDR3: CASSQLQGVYTEAFF; DNA: TGCGCCAGCAGCCAACTGCAGGGGGTGTACACTGAAGCTTTCTTT; J: TRBJ1-1; D: TRBD1; size: -; V: TRBV4-3
CDR3: CASSPGPPGNTEAFF; DNA: TGTGCCAGCTCACCAGGACCCCCGGGGAACACTGAAGCTTTCTTT; J: TRBJ1-1; D: -; size: few; V: TRBV18
CDR3: CASSYSGRVANTGELFF; DNA: TGTGCCAGCAGTTACTCTGGCAGGGTAGCGAACACCGGGGAGCTGTTTTTT; J: TRBJ2-2; D: -; size: once; V: TRBV6-2/TRBV6-3
CDR3: CSARDKEQGGYEQYF; DNA: TGCAGTGCTAGAGATAAGGAACAGGGGGGCTACGAGCAGTACTTC; J: TRBJ2-7; D: TRBD1; size: -; V: TRBV20-1
CDR3: CSVVPGRGYEQYF; DNA: TGCAGCGTTGTACCGGGACGGGGGTACGAACAGTACTTC; J: TRBJ2-5; D: -; size: -; V: TRBV29-1
CDR3: CASSLIPHRGRVTDTQYF; DNA: TGTGCCAGCAGCTTAATCCCCCACAGGGGAAGGGTCACAGATACGCAGTATTTT; J: TRBJ2-3; D: TRBD1; size: -; V: TRBV7-8
CDR3: CASSLGTGPLGNEQFF; DNA: TGCGCCAGCAGCTTGGGGACAGGGCCCTTGGGCAATGAGCAGTTCTTC; J: TRBJ2-1; D: TRBD1; size: once; V: TRBV5-1
CDR3: CASSPGQGTIDTQYF; DNA: TGTGCCAGCAGCCCGGGACAGGGAACGATAGATACGCAGTATTTT; J: TRBJ2-3; D: TRBD1; size: few; V: TRBV9
CDR3: CASTYSSLDRAYEQYF; DNA: TGTGCCAGCACTTACAGTTCCCTGGACAGGGCCTACGAGCAGTACTTC; J: TRBJ2-7; D: TRBD1; size: -; V: TRBV28
CDR3: CASSLLGQGFTEAFF; DNA: TGTGCTAGCAGTTTACTAGGACAGGGTTTTACTGAAGCTTTCTTT; J: TRBJ1-1; D: TRBD1; size: -; V: TRBV27
CDR3: CTSSGVDRGTDTQYF; DNA: TGCACCAGCAGCGGCGTAGACAGGGGCACAGATACGCAGTATTTT; J: TRBJ2-3; D: TRBD1; size: -; V: TRBV5-1
CDR3: CSARGTGQGSSGANVLTF; DNA: TGCAGTGCTAGGGGTACGGGACAGGGAAGCTCTGGGGCCAACGTCCTGACTTTC; J: TRBJ2-6; D: TRBD1; size: few; V: TRBV20-1
CDR3: CATSDFRVGSLTDTQYF; DNA: TGTGCCACCAGTGATTTCCGGGTCGGTTCCTTAACAGATACGCAGTATTTT; J: TRBJ2-3; D: -; size: few; V: TRBV24-1
CDR3: CAISGQGMTQYF; DNA: TGTGCCATCAGCGGACAGGGTATGACCCAGTACTTC; J: TRBJ2-5; D: TRBD1; size: -; V: TRBV10-3
CDR3: CASSYGGGRYEQYF; DNA: TGTGCCAGCAGTTATGGTGGCGGACGGTACGAGCAGTACTTC; J: TRBJ2-7; D: -; size: -; V: TRBV6-2/TRBV6-3
CDR3: CASSPGLAGGTYNEQFF; DNA: TGTGCCAGCAGCCCCGGACTAGCGGGGGGAACATACAATGAGCAGTTCTTC; J: TRBJ2-1; D: TRBD2; size: few; V: TRBV16
CDR3: CSVLPPSDEQFF; DNA: TGCAGCGTTCTCCCGCCCTCCGATGAGCAGTTCTTC; J: TRBJ2-1; D: -; size: few; V: TRBV29-1
CDR3: CSVPTPTGTGELFF; DNA: TGCAGCGTCCCGACACCGACTGGGACCGGGGAGCTGTTTTTT; J: TRBJ2-2; D: -; size: -; V: TRBV29-1
CDR3: CASCPRQGDAYEQYF; DNA: TGTGCCAGCTGCCCAAGACAGGGAGACGCCTACGAGCAGTACTTC; J: TRBJ2-7; D: TRBD1; size: -; V: TRBV7-9
CDR3: CASSLQSGTGVTGELFF; DNA: TGTGCCAGCAGCTTACAATCCGGGACTGGGGTAACCGGGGAGCTGTTTTTT; J: TRBJ2-2; D: -; size: -; V: TRBV7-3
CDR3: CGVAGTGSYEQYF; DNA: TGCGGCGTTGCGGGGACAGGGTCCTACGAGCAGTACTTC; J: TRBJ2-7; D: TRBD1; size: -; V: TRBV29-1
CDR3: CATSRLTQGVYGYTF; DNA: TGTGCCACCAGCCGACTTACTCAGGGGGTCTATGGCTACACCTTC; J: TRBJ1-2; D: TRBD1; size: few; V: TRBV15
CDR3: CASSTDRRGHEQYF; DNA: TGTGCCAGTAGTACAGACAGGAGAGGCCACGAGCAGTACTTC; J: TRBJ2-7; D: -; size: few; V: TRBV19
CDR3: CASSQVESSYNSPLHF; DNA: TGTGCCAGCAGCCAAGTCGAGAGCTCCTATAATTCACCCCTCCACTTT; J: TRBJ1-6; D: -; size: -; V: TRBV14
CDR3: CASNGLAGFTDTQYF; DNA: TGTGCCAGCAATGGACTAGCGGGGTTCACAGATACGCAGTATTTT; J: TRBJ2-3; D: TRBD2; size: -; V: TRBV6-2/TRBV6-3
CDR3: CASSLASSRGTDTQYF; DNA: TGCGCCAGCAGCCTCGCCAGCTCTAGAGGAACAGATACGCAGTATTTT; J: TRBJ2-3; D: -; size: -; V: TRBV5-1
CDR3: CASSLREAFF; DNA: TGTGCCAGCAGCTTACGTGAAGCTTTCTTT; J: TRBJ1-1; D: -; size: few; V: TRBV7-9
CDR3: CASSPTWGSSGAFF; DNA: TGTGCCAGCAGCCCCACGTGGGGGTCCAGTGGAGCTTTCTTT; J: TRBJ1-1; D: -; size: -; V: TRBV14
CDR3: CASSQVAGGEGDTQYF; DNA: TGTGCCAGCAGCCAAGTAGCGGGGGGTGAGGGAGATACGCAGTATTTT; J: TRBJ2-3; D: TRBD2; size: -; V: TRBV4-2
CDR3: CSANRGQGNEKLFF; DNA: TGCAGTGCTAATAGGGGGCAGGGTAATGAAAAACTGTTTTTT; J: TRBJ1-4; D: TRBD1; size: once; V: TRBV20-1
CDR3: CSVVTVTNYGYTF; DNA: TGCAGCGTTGTGACGGTGACTAACTATGGCTACACCTTC; J: TRBJ1-2; D: -; size: -; V: TRBV29-1
CDR3: CASSEVGSEKLFF; DNA: TGTGCCAGCAGTGAAGTCGGAAGCGAAAAACTGTTTTTT; J: TRBJ1-4; D: -; size: -; V: TRBV6-1
CDR3: CASSSRDGIQETQYF; DNA: TGTGCCAGCAGCTCCCGGGACGGAATCCAAGAGACCCAGTACTTC; J: TRBJ2-5; D: -; size: many; V: TRBV5-5
CDR3: CASSYGSLSDTQYF; DNA: TGTGCCAGCAGTTACGGTAGTTTATCAGATACGCAGTATTTT; J: TRBJ2-3; D: -; size: few; V: TRBV6-5
CDR3: CAWSVTWASGEETQYF; DNA: TGTGCCTGGAGTGTTACCTGGGCTAGCGGGGAGGAGACCCAGTACTTC; J: TRBJ2-5; D: TRBD2; size: -; V: TRBV30
CDR3: CSVDSDGANVLTF; DNA: TGCAGCGTTGACAGTGACGGGGCCAACGTCCTGACTTTC; J: TRBJ2-6; D: -; size: many; V: TRBV29-1
CDR3: CASSPRGIPYEQYF; DNA: TGTGCCAGCAGCCCTAGGGGGATCCCCTACGAGCAGTACTTC; J: TRBJ2-7; D: -; size: -; V: TRBV9
CDR3: CSVGSSAKNIRYF; DNA: TGCAGCGTTGGGTCATCAGCCAAAAACATTCGGTACTTC; J: TRBJ2-4; D: -; size: few; V: TRBV29-1
CDR3: CASSVVSSASGRTHEQFF; DNA: TGTGCCAGCAGCGTAGTTTCTTCGGCTAGCGGAAGAACCCATGAGCAGTTCTTC; J: TRBJ2-1; D: TRBD2; size: -; V: TRBV9
CDR3: CASSPNRGLSYEQYF; DNA: TGCGCCAGCAGTCCAAACAGGGGGCTATCCTACGAGCAGTACTTC; J: TRBJ2-7; D: TRBD1; size: -; V: TRBV5-1
CDR3: CASSPPRQPYEQYF; DNA: TGTGCCAGCAGCCCCCCCCGCCAACCCTACGAGCAGTACTTC; J: TRBJ2-7; D: -; size: few; V: TRBV7-6
CDR3: CASSLIDLTEQFF; DNA: TGTGCCAGCAGTCTCATCGACTTGACTGAGCAGTTCTTC; J: TRBJ2-1; D: -; size: once; V: TRBV11-2
CDR3: CASSTAGSSYNEQFF; DNA: TGTGCCAGCAGCACCGCAGGGAGCTCCTACAATGAGCAGTTCTTC; J: TRBJ2-1; D: -; size: few; V: TRBV7-2
CDR3: CASSDRLKDTQYF; DNA: TGTGCCAGCAGCGACCGACTTAAAGATACGCAGTATTTT; J: TRBJ2-3; D: -; size: few; V: TRBV9
CDR3: CASSDRRYEQYF; DNA: TGTGCCAGCAGTGACAGGCGCTACGAGCAGTACTTC; J: TRBJ2-7; D: -; size: few; V: TRBV6-1
CDR3: CASSLQGLVGEQYF; DNA: TGTGCCAGCAGCTTACAGGGGCTCGTAGGCGAGCAGTACTTC; J: TRBJ2-7; D: -; size: few; V: TRBV7-2
CDR3: CASSWYAGGNYNEQFF; DNA: TGTGCCAGCAGTTGGTACGCGGGGGGGAATTACAATGAGCAGTTCTTC; J: TRBJ2-1; D: TRBD2; size: -; V: TRBV7-9
CDR3: CATSDSGLAGADTQYF; DNA: TGTGCCACCAGTGATTCCGGACTAGCGGGGGCAGATACGCAGTATTTT; J: TRBJ2-3; D: TRBD2; size: -; V: TRBV24-1
CDR3: CASSYAQDSSYEQYF; DNA: TGTGCCAGCAGTTACGCACAGGACAGCTCCTACGAGCAGTACTTC; J: TRBJ2-7; D: -; size: many; V: TRBV6-2/TRBV6-3
CDR3: CASSQEPRGEVVAGELFF; DNA: TGTGCCAGCAGCCAAGAACCTCGGGGGGAGGTCGTGGCCGGGGAGCTGTTTTTT; J: TRBJ2-2; D: TRBD2; size: -; V: TRBV4-2
CDR3: CSARAQGAFSEAFF; DNA: TGCAGTGCTAGGGCCCAGGGGGCGTTCTCAGAAGCTTTCTTT; J: TRBJ1-1; D: TRBD1; size: once; V: TRBV20-1
CDR3: CASSARRGDRFF; DNA: TGTGCCAGCAGCGCCCGGCGGGGGGATCGGTTCTTC; J: TRBJ2-1; D: TRBD2; size: few; V: TRBV7-2
CDR3: CASSFHPGEFYEQYF; DNA: TGCGCCAGCAGCTTCCACCCGGGGGAATTCTACGAGCAGTACTTC; J: TRBJ2-7; D: -; size: -; V: TRBV4-3
CDR3: CASSQDSGRGEAFF; DNA: TGTGCCAGCAGCCAAGATTCAGGGCGTGGTGAAGCTTTCTTT; J: TRBJ1-1; D: -; size: once; V: TRBV4-2
CDR3: CASSQESRGEAYGYTF; DNA: TGCGCCAGCAGCCAAGAATCAAGGGGAGAAGCTTATGGCTACACCTTC; J: TRBJ1-2; D: -; size: -; V: TRBV4-1
CDR3: CASTSLRGGSTDTQYF; DNA: TGTGCCAGCACCTCCCTTCGCGGGGGGAGCACAGATACGCAGTATTTT; J: TRBJ2-3; D: TRBD2; size: -; V: TRBV7-9
CDR3: CASSYMGIGQPQHF; DNA: TGTGCCAGCAGTTACATGGGGATAGGACAGCCCCAGCATTTT; J: TRBJ1-5; D: -; size: few; V: TRBV6-2/TRBV6-3
CDR3: CASRPGTGGWPQHF; DNA: TGTGCCAGCAGGCCAGGGACAGGTGGATGGCCCCAGCATTTT; J: TRBJ1-5; D: TRBD1; size: few; V: TRBV27